The clone carrying this T cell receptor beta chain was seen many times. Antigen: not known. The CDR3 covers 15 residues. The germline V gene encodes CDR1 MNHEY and CDR2 SVGAGI. Trimming pared 0 bases from V and 4 bases from J, leaving 12 bases between. The data were obtained in a study of regulatory T cells in long-lasting Graves disease. General observations from the study: TRBV28 was favored in persistent disease, as were TRBJ1-2 and TRBJ2-5. Persistent patients had a count of shared public clonotypes (2,741) that exceeded that of new patients (approximately 1,000). Patients with persistent Graves' had lower TCR diversity than newly diagnosed patients.

Arm-PCR of CDR3 regions and iRepertoire HTBI primers were the basis on which TCR beta libraries were built. MiXCR, applied by TCRdb to the multiplex PCR reads, yields one record per CDR3 protein. Counted here are about 500,000 distinct CDR3 sequences, 12% occurring once; the ten biggest clones make up about 8.9%. Described time point: newly diagnosed GD, antithyroid drugs for less than 3 months. There was RNA extracted from PBMCs, and the TCR library was made from it. The sample was also reused in another study, on T cells in Graves' hyperthyroidism and ophthalmopathy.

This specimen was peripheral blood mononuclear cells (PBMCs), taken at new diagnosis, from a patient treated with antithyroid drugs. This sequence joins TRBV6-5 and TRBJ1-1; a weak D match, TRBD1 (6 bases). This receptor was obtained from a woman younger than 45 with Graves disease. CDR3 bases: TGTGCCAGCAGTTACTCAGGAGGCAGGGGCACTGAAGCTTTCTTT. This gives the protein CASSYSGGRGTEAFF.